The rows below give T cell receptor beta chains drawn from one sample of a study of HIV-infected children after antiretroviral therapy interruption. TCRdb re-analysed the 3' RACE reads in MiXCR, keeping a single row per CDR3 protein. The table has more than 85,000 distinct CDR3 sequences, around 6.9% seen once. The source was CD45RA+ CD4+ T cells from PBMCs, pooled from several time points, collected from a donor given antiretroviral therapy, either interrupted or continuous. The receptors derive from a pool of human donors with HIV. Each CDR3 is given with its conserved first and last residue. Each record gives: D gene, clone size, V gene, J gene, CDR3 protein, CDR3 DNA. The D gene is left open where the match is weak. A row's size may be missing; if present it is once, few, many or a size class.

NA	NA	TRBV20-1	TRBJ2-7	CSARGDAGSYEQYF	TGCAGTGCTAGGGGGGACGCCGGTTCCTACGAGCAGTACTTC
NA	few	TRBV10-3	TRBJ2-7	CAISDGTGAHEQYF	TGTGCCATCAGTGACGGGACGGGCGCCCACGAGCAGTACTTC
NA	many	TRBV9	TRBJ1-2	CASTPGQLEGYTF	TGTGCCAGCACTCCAGGACAGCTTGAGGGCTACACCTTC
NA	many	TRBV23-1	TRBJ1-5	CASGFQPQHF	TGCGCCAGCGGTTTTCAGCCCCAGCATTTT
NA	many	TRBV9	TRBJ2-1	CASSTLYNEQFF	TGTGCCAGCAGCACTTTATACAATGAGCAGTTCTTC
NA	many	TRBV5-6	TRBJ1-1	CASSLGGWTTEAFF	TGTGCCAGCAGCTTGGGGGGCTGGACCACTGAAGCTTTCTTT
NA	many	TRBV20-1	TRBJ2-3	CSARPRLETGDTQYF	TGCAGTGCTAGACCCCGACTAGAAACCGGAGATACGCAGTATTTT
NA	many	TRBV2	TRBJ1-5	CASSEARADGNQPQHF	TGTGCCAGCAGTGAAGCCAGGGCTGATGGCAATCAGCCCCAGCATTTT
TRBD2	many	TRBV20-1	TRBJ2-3	CSASRASGGPGTDTQYF	TGCAGTGCTAGTAGGGCTAGCGGGGGGCCAGGGACAGATACGCAGTATTTT
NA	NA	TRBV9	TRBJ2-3	CASSVASGPNTDTQYF	TGTGCCAGCAGCGTAGCCAGCGGGCCTAACACGGATACGCAGTATTTT
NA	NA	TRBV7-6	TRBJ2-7	CASSHTQAGPSYEQYF	TGTGCCAGCAGCCACACCCAGGCAGGCCCTTCCTACGAGCAGTACTTC
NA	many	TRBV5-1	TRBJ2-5	CASSLGPQETQYF	TGCGCCAGCAGCTTGGGGCCGCAAGAGACCCAGTACTTC
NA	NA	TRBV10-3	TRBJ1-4	CAMKTGLNEKLSF	TGTGCCATGAAGACAGGTCTTAATGAAAAACTGTCTTTT
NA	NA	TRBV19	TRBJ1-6	CASKKFNSPLHF	TGTGCCAGTAAAAAGTTTAATTCACCCCTCCACTTT
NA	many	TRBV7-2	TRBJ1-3	CASSLDTGNTIYF	TGTGCCAGCAGCCTAGACACTGGAAACACCATATATTTT
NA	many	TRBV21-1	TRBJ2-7	CASSKVGASSGEQYF	TGTGCCAGCAGCAAAGTGGGGGCTAGCTCGGGGGAGCAGTACTTC
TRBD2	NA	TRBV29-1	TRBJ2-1	CSVELAGVYEQFF	TGCAGCGTTGAACTAGCGGGAGTATATGAGCAGTTCTTC
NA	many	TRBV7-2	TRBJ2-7	CASSFYICSAKSSGYEQHF	NA
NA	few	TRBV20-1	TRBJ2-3	CSARDATDSTDTQYF	TGCAGTGCTAGAGATGCGACCGACAGCACAGATACGCAGTATTTT
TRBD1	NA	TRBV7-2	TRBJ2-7	CASSLEGATGSYEQYF	TGTGCCAGCAGCTTAGAGGGGGCGACAGGTTCCTACGAGCAGTACTTC
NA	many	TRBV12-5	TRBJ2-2	CASGWLGRQNTGELFF	TGTGCTAGTGGTTGGTTAGGACGGCAGAACACCGGGGAGCTGTTTTTT
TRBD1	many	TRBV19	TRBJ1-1	CASSIGQGDTEAFF	TGTGCCAGTAGTATCGGGCAGGGGGACACTGAAGCTTTCTTT
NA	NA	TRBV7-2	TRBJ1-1	CASSLRQYMNTEAFF	TGTGCCAGCAGCTTACGACAGTACATGAACACTGAAGCTTTCTTT
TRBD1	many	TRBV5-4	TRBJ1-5	CASSQGQGDQPQHF	TGTGCCAGCAGCCAAGGACAGGGCGATCAGCCCCAGCATTTT
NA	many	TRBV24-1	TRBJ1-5	CATSIGGPGDQPQHF	TGTGCCACCAGTATAGGAGGTCCCGGGGATCAGCCCCAGCATTTT
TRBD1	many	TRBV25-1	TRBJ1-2	CASSFDREGGYTF	TGTGCCAGCAGCTTCGACAGGGAGGGAGGCTACACCTTC
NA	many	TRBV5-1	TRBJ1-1	CASSLTTGTEAFF	TGCGCCAGCAGCTTAACGACAGGCACTGAAGCTTTCTTT
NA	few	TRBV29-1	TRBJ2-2	CSVVKQANTGELFF	TGCAGCGTTGTTAAACAGGCGAACACCGGGGAGCTGTTTTTT
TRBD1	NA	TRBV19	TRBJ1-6	CASSSPGQSPLHF	TGTGCCAGTAGTAGCCCGGGACAGTCACCCCTCCACTTT
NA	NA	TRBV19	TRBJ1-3	CASDGGNTIYF	TGTGCCAGTGACGGGGGAAACACCATATATTTT
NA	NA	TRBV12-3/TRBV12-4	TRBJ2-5	CASSSGLRIVGETQYF	TGTGCCAGCAGTTCCGGACTGCGGATCGTGGGGGAGACCCAGTACTTC
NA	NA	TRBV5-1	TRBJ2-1	CASSREQSSYNEQFF	TGCGCCAGCAGTCGGGAACAGAGCTCCTACAATGAGCAGTTCTTC
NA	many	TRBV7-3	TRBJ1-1	CASSLNGMNTEAFF	TGTGCCAGCAGCTTAAACGGCATGAACACTGAAGCTTTCTTT
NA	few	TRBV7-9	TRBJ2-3	CASSDRQYTDTQYF	TGTGCCAGCAGCGACAGACAGTACACAGATACGCAGTATTTT